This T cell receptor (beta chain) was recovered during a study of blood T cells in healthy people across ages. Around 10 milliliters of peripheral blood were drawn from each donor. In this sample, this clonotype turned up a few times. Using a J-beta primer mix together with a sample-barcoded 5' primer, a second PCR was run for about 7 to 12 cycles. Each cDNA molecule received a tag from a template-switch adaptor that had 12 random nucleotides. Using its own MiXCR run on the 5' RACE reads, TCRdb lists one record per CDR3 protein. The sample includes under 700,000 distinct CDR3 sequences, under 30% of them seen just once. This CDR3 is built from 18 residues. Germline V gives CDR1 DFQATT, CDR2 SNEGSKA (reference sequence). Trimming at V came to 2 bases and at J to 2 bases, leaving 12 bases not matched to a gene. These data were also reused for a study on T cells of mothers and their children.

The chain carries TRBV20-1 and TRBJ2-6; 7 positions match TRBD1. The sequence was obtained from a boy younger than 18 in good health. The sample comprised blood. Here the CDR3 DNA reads TGCAGTGCTAGAATCAGGGACAGCGAAGGGCCTGGGGCCAACGTCCTGACTTTC. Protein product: CSARIRDSEGPGANVLTF.